Presented here are 20 T cell receptor beta chains from one specimen sequenced in a study of cytomegalovirus exposure and HLA in healthy donors. PCR primers comprised 60 Vbeta and 13 Jbeta primers. Repertoires were generated with immunoSEQ multiplex PCR, while TCRdb's copy carries only in-frame clones and drops some. The data contain about 190,000 clones, roughly nine tenths of them singletons. What was sequenced was PBMCs. These receptors were obtained from a boy aged 2 to 10 in good health and CMV-seronegative.

This clone has just one count. This chain links TRBV6-1 with TRBJ2-5, with TRBD1 identical over 8 bases. The germline CDR1 and CDR2 sequences are MNHNS and SASEGT. This CDR3 is 17 amino acids long. After removal of 3 bases from V and 5 bases from J, the junction contained 14 bases not matched to a gene. Written as DNA, the CDR3 is TGTGCCAGCAGTGATCGGCAGGGGGCGAGTCGAAGGGAGACCCAGTACTTC. Translation: CASSDRQGASRRETQYF.

The chain uses TRBV28 and TRBJ2-7; D remains ambiguous. Trimming took off 7 bases at V and 3 bases at J, with 7 bases between the two ends. The germline V gene encodes CDR1 MDHEN and CDR2 SYDVKM. This CDR3 comprises 11 residues. The CDR3 sequence: CASNRGYEQYF. In nucleotides, the CDR3 is TGTGCCAGCAACCGCGGCTACGAGCAGTACTTC.

The chain employs TRBV5-1 and TRBJ2-1; 9 bases are a match to TRBD2. V shed 4 bases and J 0 bases; nucleotides not matched to a gene: 17. CDR1 and CDR2 from the germline V gene are SGHRS and YFSETQ. This CDR3 region has 20 residues. The CDR3 DNA sequence: TGCGCCAGCAGCCTGCCCTCGTCCCCTCCTAGCGGGGACTCCTACAATGAGCAGTTCTTC. Its translation: CASSLPSSPPSGDSYNEQFF.

This rearrangement joins TRBV5-1 to TRBJ1-4; D is possibly TRBD1 (5 bases). CDR1 is SGHRS and CDR2 is YFSETQ in the germline V gene. Between the trimmed V and J ends, which lost 0 bases and 7 bases, there was a span of 13 bases. The CDR3 runs to 15 residues. The CDR3 is CASSLGQTIGEKLFF. CDR3 nucleotides: TGCGCCAGCAGCTTGGGACAGACGATAGGTGAAAAACTGTTTTTT.

The chain recombines TRBV21-1 with TRBJ1-1; the table's D gene call, TRBD1, was not cross checked with the DNA. TRBV21-1 is a pseudogene. This CDR3 comprises 15 residues. The CDR3 reads CASSNYRGENTEAFF. DNA of the CDR3: TGTGCCAGCAGCAACTACAGGGGGGAGAACACTGAAGCTTTCTTT.

The chain recombines TRBV11-2 with TRBJ1-1; 8 bases fit TRBD1. The germline V gene encodes CDR1 SGHAT and CDR2 FQNNGV. Trimming cost V 5 bases and J 1 base; bases outside gene matches: 15. CDR3 length: 18 residues. CDR3 sequence: CASSPSVGRGRGNTEAFF. The CDR3 nucleotides read TGTGCCAGCAGCCCATCGGTAGGCAGGGGGCGCGGGAACACTGAAGCTTTCTTT.

Only a few counts were recorded for this clone. The chain recombines TRBV10-2 with TRBJ1-6; D possibly corresponds to TRBD1 (5 bases). V gave up 6 bases and J gave up 1 base, with 13 bases separating them. CDR1 WSHSY and CDR2 SAAADI come from the germline V gene. This CDR3 has 16 amino acids. The CDR3 DNA reads as TGCGCCAGCAGCGAGCAGGCAGGGTCCTATAATTCACCCCTCCACTTT. This sequence encodes CASSEQAGSYNSPLHF.

The chain is built from TRBV12-1 and TRBJ2-5; the tabulated D call, TRBD2, remains unverified against the DNA. TRBV12-1 is labeled a pseudogene. The CDR3 extends over 15 amino acids. CDR3 DNA sequence: TGTGCCAGCAGCTTTGCGTGGGCGGGTCAAGAGACCCAGTACTTC. Residues: CASSFAWAGQETQYF.

V and J are TRBV5-8 and TRBJ2-7, with D maybe TRBD1 (5 bases). Germline V gene data show CDR1 as SGHTS and CDR2 as YDEGEE. CDR3 length equals 15 residues. Trimming took 0 bases from V and 5 from J, leaving 15 bases between them. The CDR3 reads CASSLVLGDLDEQYF. CDR3 in DNA: TGTGCCAGCAGCTTGGTCTTAGGGGATTTGGACGAGCAGTACTTC.

The CDR3 here is CASSLDRAQASVRPLHF. CDR3 bases: TGCGCCAGCAGCTTGGACAGGGCGCAGGCATCGGTCCGACCCCTCCACTTT. This rearrangement joins TRBV5-1 to TRBJ1-6; D possibly corresponds to TRBD1 (6 bases). Germline CDR1 is SGHRS and CDR2 is YFSETQ. Trimming cost V 0 bases and J 12 bases, with 22 bases left between them. CDR3 length equals 17 residues.

The genes are TRBV7-9 and TRBJ2-7; 9 nucleotides align to TRBD1. This CDR3 has 14 amino acids. In germline, CDR1 is SEHNR, CDR2 FQNEAQ (reference sequence). Unmatched junction bases numbered 3, after V lost 4 bases and J lost 2 bases. CDR3 protein: CASSSGQGPYEQYF. The CDR3 coding sequence is TGTGCCAGCAGCTCCGGACAGGGGCCCTACGAGCAGTACTTC.

This rearrangement joins TRBV9 to TRBJ2-1; tentative D call: TRBD2 (5 bases). The CDR3 loop spans 15 amino acids. V lost 0 bases and J 7 bases, leaving 14 bases between the germline ends. The germline CDR1 and CDR2 sequences are SGDLS and YYNGEE. The CDR3 region is CASSVAAGPYNEQFF. In DNA form, the CDR3 reads TGTGCCAGCAGCGTAGCGGCGGGCCCTTATAATGAGCAGTTCTTC.

CDR3 DNA: TGTGCCACCAAAACACGAGACAGCACTAACACTGAAGCTTTCTTT. Protein: CATKTRDSTNTEAFF. This chain links TRBV6-5 with TRBJ1-1, with D possibly matching TRBD1 (5 bases). V lost 10 bases and J lost 2, with 20 bases in between. The CDR3 has 15 amino acids. CDR1 and CDR2 from the germline V gene are MNHEY and SVGAGI.

V is TRBV19 and J is TRBJ1-1, with a weak D call TRBD1 (6 bases). Germline V gene sequence: CDR1 LNHDA, CDR2 SQIVND (reference sequence). Deletions cut 5 bases from V and 2 bases from J, with 9 bases between. The CDR3 runs to 13 residues. DNA for the CDR3: TGTGCCAGTAGTGGACAGCAAAACACTGAAGCTTTCTTT. Encoded protein: CASSGQQNTEAFF.

The genes are TRBV13 and TRBJ2-1; TRBD2 is a possible D gene (6 bases). Looked up from germline, CDR1 is PRHDT and CDR2 is FYEKMQ (reference sequence). The CDR3 runs 16 residues. Trimming cost V 4 bases and J 8 bases, with 21 bases left between them. The CDR3 nucleotides read TGTGCCAGCAGCTACTTAGATCAGGGTGCGGGATATGAGCAGTTCTTC. Protein sequence: CASSYLDQGAGYEQFF.

V usage is TRBV28 and J usage is TRBJ1-1; D is undetermined. Looked up from germline, CDR1 is MDHEN and CDR2 is SYDVKM. Trimming left V 5 bases short and J 2 bases short, with 3 bases between. This CDR3 is 11 amino acids long. The CDR3: CASSPNTEAFF. In DNA, the CDR3 is TGTGCCAGCAGTCCAAACACTGAAGCTTTCTTT.

The rearrangement links TRBV7-2 to TRBJ2-7; 10 bases map to TRBD2. Germline CDR1 reads SGHTA; CDR2 reads FQGNSA. Unmatched junction bases numbered 5, after V lost 6 bases and J lost 0 bases. This CDR3 region has 15 residues. The CDR3 sequence: CASSPSGGPSYEQYF. The CDR3 DNA is TGTGCCAGCAGTCCTAGCGGGGGCCCCTCCTACGAGCAGTACTTC.

The rearrangement links TRBV25-1 to TRBJ2-1; tentatively, D is TRBD1 (5 bases). The CDR3 runs to 17 residues. Germline CDR1 and CDR2: MGHDK and SYGVNS. V was shortened by 0 bases and J by 7 bases, with 19 bases between the two germline ends. As DNA, the CDR3 is TGTGCCAGCAGTGAATATATTCAGGGCAGTATGTGGAATGAGCAGTTCTTC. Translated, it gives CASSEYIQGSMWNEQFF.

This chain links TRBV27 with TRBJ2-5, with TRBD1 identical over 9 bases. The V gene end was trimmed by 6 bases and the J gene end by 5 bases; junction bases not matched to a gene: 16. Germline values: CDR1 MNHEY, CDR2 SMNVEV (reference sequence). The CDR3 is 17 residues long. CDR3 coding DNA: TGTGCCAGCAGCCCTTCACCGGGACAGGGTCTGTGGGAGACCCAGTACTTC. This codes for CASSPSPGQGLWETQYF.

The sample holds one count of this clone. V gene TRBV2 combines with J gene TRBJ2-4, with D possibly matching TRBD2 (6 bases). This CDR3 is 15 amino acids long. Trimming removed 6 bases from V and 8 bases from J, with 20 bases in between. CDR1 is SNHLY, CDR2 FYNNEI, per germline. Here the CDR3 DNA reads TGTGCCAGCAGACTCCATTTAACGGGAGAGGACATTCAGTACTTC. It codes for CASRLHLTGEDIQYF. The entire variable domain, with the rest obtained from reference TRBV2 and TRBJ2-4, is as follows: EPEVTQTPSHQVTQMGQEVILRCVPISNHLYFYWYRQILGQKVEFLVSFYNNEISEKSEIFDDQFSVERPDGSNFTLKIRSTKLEDSAMYFCASRLHLTGEDIQYFGAGTRLSVL.